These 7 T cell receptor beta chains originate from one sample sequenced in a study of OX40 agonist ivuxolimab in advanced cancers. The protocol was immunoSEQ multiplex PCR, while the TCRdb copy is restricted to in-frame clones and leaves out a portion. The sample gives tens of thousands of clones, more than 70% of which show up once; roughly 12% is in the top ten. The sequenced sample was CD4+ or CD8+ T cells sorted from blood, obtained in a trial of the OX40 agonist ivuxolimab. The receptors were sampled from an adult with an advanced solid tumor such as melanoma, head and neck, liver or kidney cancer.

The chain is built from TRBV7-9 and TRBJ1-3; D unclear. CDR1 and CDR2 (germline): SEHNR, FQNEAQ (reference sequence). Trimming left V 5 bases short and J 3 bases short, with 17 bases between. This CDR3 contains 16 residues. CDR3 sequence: CASSPLLEGFGNTIYF. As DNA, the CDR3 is TGTGCCAGCAGCCCCTTATTGGAGGGTTTTGGAAACACCATATATTTT.

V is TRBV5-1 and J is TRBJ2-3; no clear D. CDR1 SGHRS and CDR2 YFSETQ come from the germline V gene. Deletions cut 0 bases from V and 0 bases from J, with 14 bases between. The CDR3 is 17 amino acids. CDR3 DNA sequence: TGCGCCAGCAGCTTGGCCGCCCCCGAGGCTAGCACAGATACGCAGTATTTT. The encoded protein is CASSLAAPEASTDTQYF. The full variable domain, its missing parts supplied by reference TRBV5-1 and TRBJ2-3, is KAGVTQTPRYLIKTRGQQVTLSCSPISGHRSVSWYQQTPGQGLQFLFEYFSETQRNKGNFPGRFSGRQFSNSRSEMNVSTLELGDSALYLCASSLAAPEASTDTQYFGPGTRLTVL.

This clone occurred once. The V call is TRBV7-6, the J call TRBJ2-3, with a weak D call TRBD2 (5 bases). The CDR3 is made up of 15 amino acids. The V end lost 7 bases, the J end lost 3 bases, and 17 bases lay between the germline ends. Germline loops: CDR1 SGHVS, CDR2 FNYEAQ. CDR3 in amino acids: CASTPAVLVTDTQYF. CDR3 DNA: TGTGCCAGCACCCCAGCGGTTTTGGTGACAGATACGCAGTATTTT.

CDR3 DNA: TGTGCCAGCAGTCGACTAGCGGGAGCCCACGAGCAGTACTTC. Translated, it gives CASSRLAGAHEQYF. The chain links TRBV27 to TRBJ2-7, with 12 nucleotides matching TRBD2. CDR3 size: 14 residues. Germline V gives CDR1 MNHEY, CDR2 SMNVEV (reference sequence). Germline trimming cut 5 bases from V and 5 bases from J; bases unmatched to any gene: 4.

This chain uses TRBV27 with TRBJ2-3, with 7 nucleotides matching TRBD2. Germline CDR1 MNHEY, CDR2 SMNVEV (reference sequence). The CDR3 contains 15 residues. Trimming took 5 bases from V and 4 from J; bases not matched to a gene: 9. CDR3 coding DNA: TGTGCCAGCAGTCCCCCGGGGGGTAACGCAGATACGCAGTATTTT. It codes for CASSPPGGNADTQYF.

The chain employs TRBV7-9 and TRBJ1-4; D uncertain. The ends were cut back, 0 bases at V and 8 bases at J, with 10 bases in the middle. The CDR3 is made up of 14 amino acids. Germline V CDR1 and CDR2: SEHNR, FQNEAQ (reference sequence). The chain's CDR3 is CASSLAGKEEKLFF. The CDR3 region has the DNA TGTGCCAGCAGCTTAGCGGGGAAGGAGGAAAAACTGTTTTTT.

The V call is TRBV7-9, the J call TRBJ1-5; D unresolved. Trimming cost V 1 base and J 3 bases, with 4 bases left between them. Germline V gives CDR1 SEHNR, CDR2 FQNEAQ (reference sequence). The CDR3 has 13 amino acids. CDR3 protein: CASSLDHNQPQHF. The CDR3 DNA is TGTGCCAGCAGCTTAGACCACAATCAGCCCCAGCATTTT. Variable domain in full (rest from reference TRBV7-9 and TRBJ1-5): DTGVSQNPRHKITKRGQNVTFRCDPISEHNRLYWYRQTLGQGPEFLTYFQNEAQLEKSRLLSDRFSAERPKGSFSTLEIQRTEQGDSAMYLCASSLDHNQPQHFGDGTRLSIL.